The sequence of this TCR beta chain was determined in a study of shared clonotypes between healthy human individuals. About the research overall: Plates per donor: three CD4 naive, three CD4 memory, two CD8 naive, one CD8 memory. Whole-study results and caveats: Blood was the only sampled material, and tissue repertoires likely differ. Memory subsets generally showed smaller estimated richness than naive subsets did.

TCRdb's table, derived via immunoSEQ multiplex PCR, lists solely in-frame clones and lacks some. The profile shows about 1.5 million clones, approximately 98% of them singletons. J gave up 3 bases and V 6 bases, and 9 bases lay outside the gene matches. This CDR3 is 15 amino acids long. Germline loops: CDR1 MDHEN, CDR2 SYDVKM. Comments on this clone: No antigen is known for it.

The sequencing input was naive CD4+ T cells sorted from blood. Described subset: CD45RA+ positively selected. The sequence derives from a man in his thirties or forties in good health. This sequence joins TRBV28 and TRBJ2-3; TRBD2 aligns across 7 bases. Here the CDR3 DNA reads TGTGCCAGCAGCCCCCCGGGGGGAAGGACAGATACGCAGTATTTT. Its translation is CASSPPGGRTDTQYF.